This T cell receptor (beta chain) originates from a study of regulatory T cells in long-lasting Graves disease (dated by TCRdb to the early 2020s). With regard to the full study: Persistent Graves' disease was defined as antithyroid drug treatment for over 5 years with persistently positive TSH receptor autoantibodies. A total of around 33 samples underwent TCR sequencing, from some 13 patients with persistent Graves' disease and 20 or so patients with newly diagnosed Graves' disease. The study was registered as a clinical trial and conducted in China. Persistent Graves' disease patients were compared with newly diagnosed Graves' disease patients by peripheral blood TCR sequencing and RNA sequencing. Antithyroid drugs had been taken for approximately 9.5 years on average by persistent Graves' disease patients in the clinical cohort. General findings and caveats noted by the study authors: Only peripheral blood was studied, because thyroid tissue, the primary lesion, was inaccessible. The small sample size was acknowledged by the authors as a limitation that may reduce accuracy. More public clonotypes were shared among persistent patients (under 3,000) than among newly diagnosed patients (roughly 1,000). TRBV28, TRBJ1-2 and TRBJ2-5 were preferentially used in persistent disease, while TRBV20-1 and TRBJ2-1 were favored in newly diagnosed disease. Sequencing and analysis were limited to the TCR beta chain. Persistent Graves' disease patients showed lower TCR Shannon entropy and fewer highly expanded clones than newly diagnosed patients, suggesting clonal expansion.

CDR1 and CDR2, per the germline V gene, are MDHEN and SYDVKM. The V end loses 4 bases and the J end loses 1 base, and a stretch of 16 bases separates them. Inclusive of the bounding cysteine and phenylalanine, the CDR3 is 16 residues long. Only the CDR3 DNA stays, 48 bases, in frame from base 1. This clonotype was recorded many times. No cognate antigen has been identified for it. Base-call qualities are not available, and no considerably larger clone is one nucleotide away. The method was multiplex PCR. TCRdb lists the instrument as Illumina HiSeq 4000. TCR beta libraries were built with iRepertoire HTBI primers and Arm-PCR amplification of CDR3 regions. PCR products were gel purified before sequencing. As for the authors' bioinformatics: A total of fewer than 65 TRBV and under 15 TRBJ segments were identified across samples and were used for gene usage analysis of CDR3 amino acid clonotypes. Filtered high-quality paired reads were merged into contigs using COPE and FqMerger. BLAST was used to align contigs to the IMGT TRBV, TRBD and TRBJ reference genes, and CDR3 was defined following IMGT. Any clonotype with a frequency above 0.1% was classified as a highly expanded clone. Shannon entropy was used to measure repertoire diversity, and the Gini coefficient was used to measure V-J evenness. Public clonotypes were defined as clonotypes shared by more than one individual. Through fastp at Q25 and MiXCR, TCRdb rebuilt clones from the public reads, retaining in-frame beta chains. Entries that share a CDR3 protein sequence are merged under the most common genes and DNA. TCRdb's processing, not the authors' own work, is the source of the V and J calls. In this sample the table shows about 300,000 distinct CDR3 sequences, roughly 21% of which occur a single time. The ten largest clones represent around three fifths of the sample.

Interpreted using the paper, the time point label stands for: persistent/refractory GD, antithyroid drugs over 5 years with positive TRAb. RNA was extracted from PBMCs in TRIzol for both TCR sequencing and RNA sequencing. The diagnosis of Graves' disease followed American Thyroid Association guidelines. Patients for the study were recruited at an endocrinology department in Xi'an, China. Each patient gave approximately 9.7 milliliters of peripheral blood, collected in an EDTA anticoagulant tube. PBMCs were isolated by Ficoll Paque Plus density gradient separation without further T cell sorting. RNA quality was checked with an Agilent 2100 Bioanalyzer and agarose gel, and concentration with a NanoDrop 2000.

Sequencing used peripheral blood mononuclear cells (PBMCs), obtained when the disease was refractory, from a patient treated with antithyroid drugs. The receptor comes from a female donor with Graves disease. The chain couples TRBV28 to TRBJ1-2; the D gene is perhaps TRBD1, from 6 matching bases. CDR3 reads: CASSSPDRRHNYGYTF. The DNA sequence is given as TGTGCCAGCAGTTCCCCTGACAGGAGACATAACTATGGCTACACCTTC.